This T cell receptor (beta chain) was captured in a study of T cell changes during pregnancy in multiple sclerosis. Sequencing was performed with immunoSEQ multiplex PCR; in TCRdb, only in-frame clones are kept and a portion is missing. The sample records some 51,000 clones, 94% being singletons. The TCR comes from a female donor with multiple sclerosis, enrolled in a pregnancy study. The specimen was CD4+ T cells from peripheral blood mononuclear cells, collected in the first trimester of pregnancy.

The chain's CDR3 is CASTEVGGRNTGELFF. CDR3 DNA: TGTGCCAGCACCGAGGTGGGGGGGCGAAACACCGGGGAGCTGTTTTTT. This rearrangement joins TRBV7-8 to TRBJ2-2; possibly TRBD2 for D (7 bases). CDR1 and CDR2 from the germline V gene are SGHVS and FQNEAQ. The CDR3 loop spans 16 amino acids. Trimming took 7 bases from V and 2 from J, leaving 17 bases between them.